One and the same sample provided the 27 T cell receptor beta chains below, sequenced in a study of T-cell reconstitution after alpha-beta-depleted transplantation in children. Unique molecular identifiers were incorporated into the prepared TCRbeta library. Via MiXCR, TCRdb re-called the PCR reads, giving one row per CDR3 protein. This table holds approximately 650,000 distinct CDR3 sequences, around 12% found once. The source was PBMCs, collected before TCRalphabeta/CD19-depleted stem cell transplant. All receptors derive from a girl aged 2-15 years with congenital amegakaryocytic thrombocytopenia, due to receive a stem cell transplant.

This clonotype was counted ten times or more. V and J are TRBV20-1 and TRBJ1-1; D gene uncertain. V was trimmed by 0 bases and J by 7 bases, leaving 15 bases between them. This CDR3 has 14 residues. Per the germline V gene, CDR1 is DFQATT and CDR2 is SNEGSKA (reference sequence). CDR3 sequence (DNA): TGCAGTGCTAGAGAAATTAGCACAAAGGGTGAAGCTTTCTTT. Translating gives CSAREISTKGEAFF.

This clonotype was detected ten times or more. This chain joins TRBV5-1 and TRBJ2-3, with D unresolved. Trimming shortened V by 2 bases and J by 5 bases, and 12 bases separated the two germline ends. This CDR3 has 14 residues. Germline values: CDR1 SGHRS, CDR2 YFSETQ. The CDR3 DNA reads TGCGCCAGCAGCTTTTATGGTTTTCGAGATACGCAGTATTTT. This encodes CASSFYGFRDTQYF. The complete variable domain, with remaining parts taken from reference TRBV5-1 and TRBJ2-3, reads KAGVTQTPRYLIKTRGQQVTLSCSPISGHRSVSWYQQTPGQGLQFLFEYFSETQRNKGNFPGRFSGRQFSNSRSEMNVSTLELGDSALYLCASSFYGFRDTQYFGPGTRLTVL.

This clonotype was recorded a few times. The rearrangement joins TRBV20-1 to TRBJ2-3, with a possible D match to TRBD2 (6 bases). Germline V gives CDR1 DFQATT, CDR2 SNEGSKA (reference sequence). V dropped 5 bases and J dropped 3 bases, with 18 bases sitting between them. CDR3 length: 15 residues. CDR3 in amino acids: CSAGGAEGGTDTQYF. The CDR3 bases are TGCAGTGCTGGAGGGGCGGAAGGAGGGACAGATACGCAGTATTTT.

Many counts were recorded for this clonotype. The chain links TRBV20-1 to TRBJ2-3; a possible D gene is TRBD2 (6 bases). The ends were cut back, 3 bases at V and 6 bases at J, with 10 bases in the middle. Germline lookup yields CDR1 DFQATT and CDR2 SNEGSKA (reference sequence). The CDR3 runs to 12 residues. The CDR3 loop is CSASGRMDTQYF. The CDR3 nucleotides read TGCAGTGCTAGCGGGAGAATGGATACGCAGTATTTT.

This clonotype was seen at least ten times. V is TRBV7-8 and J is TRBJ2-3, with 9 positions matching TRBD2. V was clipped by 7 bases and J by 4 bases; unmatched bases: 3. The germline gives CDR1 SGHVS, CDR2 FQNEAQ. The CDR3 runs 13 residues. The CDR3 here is CASTTSGPDTQYF. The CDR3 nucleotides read TGTGCCAGCACGACTAGCGGCCCAGATACGCAGTATTTT.

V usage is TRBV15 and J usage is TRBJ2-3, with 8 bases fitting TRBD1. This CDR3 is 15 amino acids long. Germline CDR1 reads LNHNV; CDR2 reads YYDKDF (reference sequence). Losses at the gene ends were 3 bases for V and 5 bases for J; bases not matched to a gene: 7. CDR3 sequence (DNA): TGTGCCACCAGCAGGACAGGGGTCGTGGGAGATACGCAGTATTTT. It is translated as CATSRTGVVGDTQYF. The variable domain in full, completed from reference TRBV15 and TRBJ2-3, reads DAMVIQNPRYQVTQFGKPVTLSCSQTLNHNVMYWYQQKSSQAPKLLFHYYDKDFNNEADTPDNFQSRRPNTSFCFLDIRSPGLGDTAMYLCATSRTGVVGDTQYFGPGTRLTVL.

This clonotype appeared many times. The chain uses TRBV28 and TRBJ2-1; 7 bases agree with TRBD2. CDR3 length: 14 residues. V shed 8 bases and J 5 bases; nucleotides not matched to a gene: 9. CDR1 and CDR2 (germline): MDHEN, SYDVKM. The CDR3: CASGTGGNHNEQFF. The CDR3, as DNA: TGTGCCAGCGGGACGGGAGGCAACCACAATGAGCAGTTCTTC.

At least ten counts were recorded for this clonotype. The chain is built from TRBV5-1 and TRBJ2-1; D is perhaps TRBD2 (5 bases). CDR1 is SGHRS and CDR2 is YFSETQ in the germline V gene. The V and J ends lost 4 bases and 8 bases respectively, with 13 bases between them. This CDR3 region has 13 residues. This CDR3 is CASSETSWDEQFF. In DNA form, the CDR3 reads TGCGCCAGCAGCGAAACTAGTTGGGATGAGCAGTTCTTC. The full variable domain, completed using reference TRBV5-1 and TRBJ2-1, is KAGVTQTPRYLIKTRGQQVTLSCSPISGHRSVSWYQQTPGQGLQFLFEYFSETQRNKGNFPGRFSGRQFSNSRSEMNVSTLELGDSALYLCASSETSWDEQFFGPGTRLTVL.

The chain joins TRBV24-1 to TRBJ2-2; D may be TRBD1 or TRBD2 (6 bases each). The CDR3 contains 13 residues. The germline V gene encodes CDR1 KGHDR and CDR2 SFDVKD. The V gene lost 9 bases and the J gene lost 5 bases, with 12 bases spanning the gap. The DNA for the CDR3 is TGTGCCACCGGGGGGCTAGATACCGGGGAGCTGTTTTTT. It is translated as CATGGLDTGELFF.

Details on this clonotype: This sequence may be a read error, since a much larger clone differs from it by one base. CDR3 residues: CASKGGQSYGDTF. The CDR3 DNA sequence: TGTGCCAGCAAAGGGGGACAGAGCTATGGCGACACCTTC. J is TRBJ1-2 and V is TRBV2; 7 nucleotides line up with TRBD1. Germline V CDR1 and CDR2: SNHLY, FYNNEI. The CDR3 runs 13 residues.

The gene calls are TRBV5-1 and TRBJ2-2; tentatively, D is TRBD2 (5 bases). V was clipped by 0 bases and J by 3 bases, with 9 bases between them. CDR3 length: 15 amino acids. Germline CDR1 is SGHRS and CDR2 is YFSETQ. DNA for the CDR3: TGCGCCAGCAGCTTGGGACTCGGGGACACCGGGGAGCTGTTTTTT. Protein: CASSLGLGDTGELFF. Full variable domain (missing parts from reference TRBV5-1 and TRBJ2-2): KAGVTQTPRYLIKTRGQQVTLSCSPISGHRSVSWYQQTPGQGLQFLFEYFSETQRNKGNFPGRFSGRQFSNSRSEMNVSTLELGDSALYLCASSLGLGDTGELFFGEGSRLTVL.

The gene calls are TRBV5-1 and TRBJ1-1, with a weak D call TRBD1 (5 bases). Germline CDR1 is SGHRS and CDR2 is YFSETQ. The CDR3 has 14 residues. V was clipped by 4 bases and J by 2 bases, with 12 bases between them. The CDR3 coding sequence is TGCGCCAGCAGCACCCAACAGGTTAACACTGAAGCTTTCTTT. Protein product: CASSTQQVNTEAFF. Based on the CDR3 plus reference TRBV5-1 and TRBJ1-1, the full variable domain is KAGVTQTPRYLIKTRGQQVTLSCSPISGHRSVSWYQQTPGQGLQFLFEYFSETQRNKGNFPGRFSGRQFSNSRSEMNVSTLELGDSALYLCASSTQQVNTEAFFGQGTRLTVV.

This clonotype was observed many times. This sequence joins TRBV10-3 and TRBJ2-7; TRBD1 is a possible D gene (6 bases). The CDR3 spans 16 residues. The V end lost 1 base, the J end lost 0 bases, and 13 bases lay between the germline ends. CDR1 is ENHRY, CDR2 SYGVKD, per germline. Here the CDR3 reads CAISEWKTGDSYEQYF. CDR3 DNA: TGTGCCATCAGTGAGTGGAAGACAGGAGACTCCTACGAGCAGTACTTC.

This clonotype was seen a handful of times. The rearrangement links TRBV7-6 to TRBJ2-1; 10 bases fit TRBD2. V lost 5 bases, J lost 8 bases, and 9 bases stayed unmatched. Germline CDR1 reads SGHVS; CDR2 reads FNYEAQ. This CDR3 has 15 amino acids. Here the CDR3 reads CASSILAGELDEQFF. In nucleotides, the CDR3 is TGTGCCAGCAGCATTCTAGCGGGAGAACTCGATGAGCAGTTCTTC.

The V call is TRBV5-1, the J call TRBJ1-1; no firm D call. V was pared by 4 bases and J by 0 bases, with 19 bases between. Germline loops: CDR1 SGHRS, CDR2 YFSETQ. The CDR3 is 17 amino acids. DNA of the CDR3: TGCGCCAGCAGCCTTACCGGGGTAGGAAACATGAACACTGAAGCTTTCTTT. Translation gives CASSLTGVGNMNTEAFF.

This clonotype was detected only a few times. Written as DNA, the CDR3 is TGTGCCAGCAGCCGGAGGTCCTATGAAGCTTTCTTT. Amino acid sequence: CASSRRSYEAFF. The chain joins TRBV12-3 or TRBV12-4 to TRBJ1-1; no clear D. Trimming shortened V by 6 bases and J by 7 bases, and 12 bases separated the two germline ends. This CDR3 spans 12 amino acids.

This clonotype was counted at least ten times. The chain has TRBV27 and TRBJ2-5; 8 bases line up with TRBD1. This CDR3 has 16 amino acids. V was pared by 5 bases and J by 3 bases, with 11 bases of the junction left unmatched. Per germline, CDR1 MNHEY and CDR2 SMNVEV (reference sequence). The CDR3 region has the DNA TGTGCCAGCAGTCCCAGACAGGGGATGCGAAAAGAGACCCAGTACTTC. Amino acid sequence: CASSPRQGMRKETQYF.

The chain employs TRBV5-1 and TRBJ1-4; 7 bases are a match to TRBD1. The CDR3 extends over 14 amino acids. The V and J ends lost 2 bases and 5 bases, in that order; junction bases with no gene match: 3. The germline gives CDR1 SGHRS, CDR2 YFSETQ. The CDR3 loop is CASSFGQENEKLFF. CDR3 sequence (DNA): TGCGCCAGCAGCTTTGGACAGGAAAATGAAAAACTGTTTTTT.

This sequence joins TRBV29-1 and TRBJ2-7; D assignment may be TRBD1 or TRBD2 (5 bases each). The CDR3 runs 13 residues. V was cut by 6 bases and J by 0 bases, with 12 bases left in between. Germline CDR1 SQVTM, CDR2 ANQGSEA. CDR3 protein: CSVGTMSSYEQYF. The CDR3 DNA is TGCAGCGTAGGGACGATGAGCTCCTACGAGCAGTACTTC.

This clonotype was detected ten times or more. Here the CDR3 DNA reads TGCAGTGCCGGTGTGAGCGGGATCAATGAGCAGTTCTTC. Protein product: CSAGVSGINEQFF. J is TRBJ2-1 and V is TRBV20-1, with TRBD2 identical over 7 bases. This CDR3 has 13 amino acids. The germline CDR1 and CDR2 sequences are DFQATT and SNEGSKA (reference sequence). The V gene end was trimmed by 6 bases and the J gene end by 6 bases; junction bases not matched to a gene: 8.

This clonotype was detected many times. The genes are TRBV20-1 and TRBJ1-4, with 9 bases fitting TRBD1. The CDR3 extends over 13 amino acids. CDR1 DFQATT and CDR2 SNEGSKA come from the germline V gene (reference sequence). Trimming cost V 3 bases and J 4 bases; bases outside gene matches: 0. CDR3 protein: CSARDRGNEKLFF. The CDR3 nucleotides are TGCAGTGCTAGGGACAGGGGTAATGAAAAACTGTTTTTT.

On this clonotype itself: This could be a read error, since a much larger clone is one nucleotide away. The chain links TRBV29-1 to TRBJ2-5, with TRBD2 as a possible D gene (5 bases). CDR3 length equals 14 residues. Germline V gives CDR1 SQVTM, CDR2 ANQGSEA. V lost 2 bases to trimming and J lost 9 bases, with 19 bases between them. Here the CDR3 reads CSVELAEPPMAQYF. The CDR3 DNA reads TGCAGCGTTGAACTAGCAGAGCCCCCAATGGCCCAGTACTTC.

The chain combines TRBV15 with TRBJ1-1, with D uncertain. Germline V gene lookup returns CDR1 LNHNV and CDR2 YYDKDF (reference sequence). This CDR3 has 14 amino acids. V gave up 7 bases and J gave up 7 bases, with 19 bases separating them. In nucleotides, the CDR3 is TGTGCCACCATTGGGGAGGGCGCATGGGGTGAAGCTTTCTTT. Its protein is CATIGEGAWGEAFF.

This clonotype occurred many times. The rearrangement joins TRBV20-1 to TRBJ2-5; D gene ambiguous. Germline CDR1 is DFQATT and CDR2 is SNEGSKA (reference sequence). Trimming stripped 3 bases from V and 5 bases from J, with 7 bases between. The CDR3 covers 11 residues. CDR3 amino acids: CSASEEETQYF. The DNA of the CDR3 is TGCAGTGCTAGTGAGGAGGAGACCCAGTACTTC.

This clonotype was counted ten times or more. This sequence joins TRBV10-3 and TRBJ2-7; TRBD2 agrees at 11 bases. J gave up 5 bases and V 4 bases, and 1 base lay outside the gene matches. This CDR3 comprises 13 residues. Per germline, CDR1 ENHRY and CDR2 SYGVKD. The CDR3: CAISGGLADEQYF. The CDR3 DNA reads TGTGCCATCAGTGGGGGACTAGCGGACGAGCAGTACTTC.

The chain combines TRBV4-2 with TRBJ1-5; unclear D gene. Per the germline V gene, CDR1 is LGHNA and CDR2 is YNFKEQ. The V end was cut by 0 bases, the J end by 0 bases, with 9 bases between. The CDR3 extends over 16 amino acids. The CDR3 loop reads CASSQEVTPSNQPQHF. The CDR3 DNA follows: TGTGCCAGCAGCCAAGAGGTGACACCTAGCAATCAGCCCCAGCATTTT.

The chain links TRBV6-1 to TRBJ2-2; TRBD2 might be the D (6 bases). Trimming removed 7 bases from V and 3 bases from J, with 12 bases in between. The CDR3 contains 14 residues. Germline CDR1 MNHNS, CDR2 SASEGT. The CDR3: CASTEGRDTGELFF. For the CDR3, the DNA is TGTGCCAGCACGGAGGGCCGGGACACCGGGGAGCTGTTTTTT.